The 27 T cell receptor beta chains below were found in one sample sequenced in a study of blood T cell repertoires in COVID-19. Using immunoSEQ multiplex PCR, the repertoire was profiled, and TCRdb retains in-frame clones only, with some absent. The sample holds 120,000 or so clones, 70% to 90% seen once. Sequencing was done on a sample of peripheral blood. These receptors all stem from a woman between 50 and 59 years old with acute or convalescent COVID-19.

The V gene is TRBV27, the J gene TRBJ1-2; maybe TRBD1 (5 bases). This CDR3 spans 14 amino acids. Germline V CDR1 and CDR2: MNHEY, SMNVEV (reference sequence). V lost 3 bases to trimming and J lost 2 bases, with 10 bases between them. This CDR3 reads CASSFRQSNYGYTF. CDR3 nucleotides: TGTGCCAGCAGTTTTAGACAGTCAAACTATGGCTACACCTTC.

A few counts support this clone. The chain is built from TRBV30 and TRBJ2-5, with D perhaps matching TRBD2 (7 bases). The CDR3 length is 14 residues. Germline V gene lookup returns CDR1 GTSNPN and CDR2 SVGIG (reference sequence). The V gene lost 2 bases and the J gene lost 4 bases, with 14 bases spanning the gap. The CDR3 sequence: CAWSLGGGRETQYF. In DNA, the CDR3 is TGTGCCTGGAGTCTGGGGGGGGGCAGAGAGACCCAGTACTTC.

V gene TRBV7-6 combines with J gene TRBJ1-5; the D is unclear. Trimming left V 1 base short and J 4 bases short, with 5 bases between. Germline V CDR1 and CDR2: SGHVS, FNYEAQ. There are 13 residues in the CDR3. The CDR3 DNA is TGTGCCAGCAGCTTAGATCAGAATCAGCCCCAGCATTTT. It specifies CASSLDQNQPQHF.

V gene TRBV4-1 combines with J gene TRBJ2-3, with 14 bases that match TRBD2. CDR1 and CDR2 from the germline V gene are MGHRA and YSYEKL. Germline trimming cut 1 base from V and 1 base from J; bases unmatched to any gene: 4. This CDR3 region has 18 residues. Here the CDR3 DNA reads TGCGCCAGCAGCCAAGCCCCGGGACTAGCGGGGGGCACAGATACGCAGTATTTT. Translated, it gives CASSQAPGLAGGTDTQYF.

V is TRBV27 and J is TRBJ1-2; maybe TRBD1 (5 bases). CDR1 MNHEY and CDR2 SMNVEV come from the germline V gene (reference sequence). CDR3 length: 14 residues. The chain's CDR3 is CAEAGTGGVPTYTF. For the CDR3, the DNA is TGTGCTGAGGCCGGGACCGGGGGAGTACCTACCTACACCTTC.

This clone was picked up one time. The gene calls are TRBV3-1 (or the pseudogene TRBV3-2) and TRBJ2-1; unclear D gene. The CDR3 runs 13 residues. Trimming took off 2 bases at V and 1 base at J, with 3 bases between the two ends. Germline CDR1 reads LGHDT; CDR2 reads YNNKEL (reference sequence). In DNA form, the CDR3 reads TGTGCCAGCAGCCAACTATCCTACAATGAGCAGTTCTTC. This gives the protein CASSQLSYNEQFF.

This rearrangement joins TRBV6-5 to TRBJ1-1; D not resolved. Per the germline V gene, CDR1 is MNHEY and CDR2 is SVGAGI. V was cut by 8 bases and J by 1 base, with 17 bases left in between. CDR3 length: 15 residues. CDR3 in amino acids: CASGPTAGQNTEAFF. Here the CDR3 DNA reads TGTGCCAGCGGGCCGACCGCGGGTCAGAACACTGAAGCTTTCTTT.

V gene TRBV6-6 combines with J gene TRBJ1-3; D unclear. Germline loops: CDR1 MNHNY, CDR2 SVGAGI (reference sequence). The CDR3 is 14 residues long. With 6 bases removed from V and 3 bases from J, the gap between germline ends came to 12 bases. The CDR3 nucleotides read TGTGCCAGCAGGTACAACGCGTATGGAAACACCATATATTTT. This encodes CASRYNAYGNTIYF.

The chain uses TRBV2 and TRBJ2-4; 10 bases are shared with TRBD1. Per the germline V gene, CDR1 is SNHLY and CDR2 is FYNNEI. Trimming at V came to 4 bases and at J to 3 bases, leaving 0 bases not matched to a gene. The CDR3 is 14 residues long. CDR3: CASSGDRGKNIQYF. In DNA form, the CDR3 reads TGTGCCAGCAGTGGGGACAGGGGCAAAAACATTCAGTACTTC.

The V and J genes are TRBV11-1 and TRBJ1-1, with 10 nucleotides matching TRBD1. The CDR3 has 15 residues. V lost 5 bases and J lost 1; bases outside the gene matches: 4. Per germline, CDR1 SGHAT and CDR2 FQDESV (reference sequence). DNA for the CDR3: TGTGCCAGCAGCGGAAGGACAGGGGGGAACACTGAAGCTTTCTTT. Amino acid sequence: CASSGRTGGNTEAFF. Based on the CDR3 plus reference TRBV11-1 and TRBJ1-1, the full variable domain is EAEVAQSPRYKITEKSQAVAFWCDPISGHATLYWYRQILGQGPELLVQFQDESVVDDSQLPKDRFSAERLKGVDSTLKIQPAELGDSAMYLCASSGRTGGNTEAFFGQGTRLTVV.

The rearrangement uses TRBV5-1 and TRBJ2-3; D gene ambiguous. The CDR3 consists of 14 residues. Germline CDR1 and CDR2: SGHRS and YFSETQ. Trimming removed 3 bases from V and 2 bases from J, with 10 bases in between. CDR3 loop: CASSSIATTDTQYF. The CDR3 nucleotides are TGCGCCAGCAGCTCTATCGCTACCACAGATACGCAGTATTTT.

The rearrangement links TRBV19 to TRBJ1-2, with TRBD1 matching over 12 bases. V trimming: 7 bases; J trimming: 1 base; junction bases outside the gene matches: 7. Germline lookup yields CDR1 LNHDA and CDR2 SQIVND (reference sequence). This CDR3 contains 16 residues. The CDR3 loop is CASNAGTGGFNYGYTF. The CDR3 DNA follows: TGTGCCAGTAATGCCGGGACAGGGGGCTTTAACTATGGCTACACCTTC.

The chain joins TRBV4-1 to TRBJ1-6, with 10 nucleotides matching TRBD1. V shed 0 bases, J shed 8 bases, and the junction held 7 bases outside the gene matches. CDR1 and CDR2 from the germline V gene are MGHRA and YSYEKL. The CDR3 is 17 residues long. The CDR3 region is CASSQEGTGTGDSPLHF. CDR3 DNA sequence: TGCGCCAGCAGCCAAGAGGGGACCGGGACAGGGGATTCACCCCTCCACTTT.

The chain is built from TRBV7-9 and TRBJ2-6; 8 bases agree with TRBD1. The trim removed 5 bases at V and 4 bases at J, leaving 13 bases unmatched. Germline values: CDR1 SEHNR, CDR2 FQNEAQ (reference sequence). The CDR3 spans 18 residues. This CDR3 is CASSQTTTGAPGANVLTF. The CDR3, as DNA: TGTGCCAGCAGCCAAACTACGACAGGGGCTCCAGGGGCCAACGTCCTGACTTTC.

This rearrangement joins TRBV29-1 to TRBJ2-1; maybe TRBD2 (6 bases). Germline V gene data show CDR1 as SQVTM and CDR2 as ANQGSEA. There are 13 residues in the CDR3. V was trimmed by 4 bases and J by 1 base, leaving 8 bases between them. CDR3 bases: TGCAGCGTTGTCCGGGGGTCCTACAATGAGCAGTTCTTC. Translated, it gives CSVVRGSYNEQFF.

V gene TRBV7-2 combines with J gene TRBJ2-5, with a tentative D call TRBD1 (5 bases). Germline V gene lookup returns CDR1 SGHTA and CDR2 FQGNSA. Trimming stripped 3 bases from V and 5 bases from J, with 7 bases between. The CDR3 totals 12 residues. CDR3 sequence: CASSFSGETQYF. In DNA, the CDR3 is TGTGCCAGCAGCTTTTCAGGGGAGACCCAGTACTTC.

The CDR3 DNA reads as TGTGCCAGCTCCCTTTGGGGCGCGCATGAGCAGTTCTTC. This gives the protein CASSLWGAHEQFF. This chain uses TRBV18 with TRBJ2-1, with TRBD1 as a possible D gene (5 bases). The V end was cut by 6 bases, the J end by 8 bases, with 14 bases between. Germline CDR1 is KGHSH and CDR2 is LQKENI. The CDR3 loop spans 13 amino acids. Together with reference TRBV18 and TRBJ2-1, the CDR3 gives the full variable domain: NAGVMQNPRHLVRRRGQEARLRCSPMKGHSHVYWYRQLPEEGLKFMVYLQKENIIDESGMPKERFSAEFPKEGPSILRIQQVVRGDSAAYFCASSLWGAHEQFFGPGTRLTVL.

The chain joins TRBV5-5 to TRBJ1-4; 7 positions agree with TRBD1. The length of the CDR3 is 14 residues. Germline assignment: CDR1 SGHKS and CDR2 YYEKEE (reference sequence). The junction had 8 bases not matched to a gene; V was cut back by 4 bases and J by 8 bases. The CDR3: CASSPTGSAEKLFF. For the CDR3, the DNA is TGTGCCAGCAGCCCGACAGGGTCGGCGGAAAAACTGTTTTTT.

The CDR3 nucleotides read TGTGCCAGCAGCCAAGATGTCCTGAGGGACTCACACTCTGGGGCCAACGTCCTGACTTTC. Encoded protein: CASSQDVLRDSHSGANVLTF. The chain uses TRBV14 and TRBJ2-6, with D possibly being TRBD2 (6 bases). The V end was cut by 0 bases, the J end by 0 bases, with 18 bases between. The length of the CDR3 is 20 residues. Germline V gene data show CDR1 as SGHDN and CDR2 as FVKESK.

For the CDR3, the DNA is TGCGCCAGCCATACAGGGGATTGGAATGAGCAGTTCTTC. Translation gives CASHTGDWNEQFF. The chain joins TRBV5-1 to TRBJ2-1, with 7 bases matching TRBD1. The length of the CDR3 is 13 residues. Germline trimming cut 7 bases from V and 7 bases from J; bases unmatched to any gene: 8. Looked up from germline, CDR1 is SGHRS and CDR2 is YFSETQ.

This chain links TRBV19 with TRBJ1-5; D gene ambiguous. V lost 7 bases to trimming and J lost 6 bases, with 19 bases between them. Germline CDR1 LNHDA, CDR2 SQIVND (reference sequence). This CDR3 has 15 amino acids. The CDR3 region has the DNA TGTGCCAGTACGAGAGTGCGGCAGTTAAGTCAGCCCCAGCATTTT. Translating gives CASTRVRQLSQPQHF.

The genes are TRBV27 and TRBJ1-4; tentatively, D is TRBD1 (5 bases). Trimming removed 4 bases from V and 4 bases from J, with 10 bases in between. The germline gives CDR1 MNHEY, CDR2 SMNVEV (reference sequence). This CDR3 region has 14 residues. CDR3 sequence (DNA): TGTGCCAGCAGTTCTCGACAGTTTAATGAAAAACTGTTTTTT. It is translated as CASSSRQFNEKLFF.

This rearrangement joins TRBV4-2 to TRBJ1-2; D gene ambiguous. Germline CDR1 LGHNA, CDR2 YNFKEQ. The V end lost 1 base, the J end lost 0 bases, and 12 bases lay between the germline ends. The CDR3 has 16 residues. CDR3 coding DNA: TGTGCCAGCAGCCAAGGTCGGGTCAGCTCTAACTATGGCTACACCTTC. Amino acid sequence: CASSQGRVSSNYGYTF.

V and J are TRBV12-5 and TRBJ1-2; TRBD1 matches 7 bases. Trimming removed 0 bases from V and 12 bases from J; junction bases left unmatched: 4. This CDR3 spans 12 amino acids. Per the germline V gene, CDR1 is LGHNT and CDR2 is FRNRAP. The CDR3 bases are TGTGCTAGTGGTTTGGTAGACAGGGACCACACCTTC. It codes for CASGLVDRDHTF.

The rearrangement uses TRBV6-2 or TRBV6-3 and TRBJ1-2; D is uncertain. The CDR3 spans 15 residues. In germline, CDR1 is MNHEY, CDR2 SVGEGT. V lost 0 bases and J lost 3, with 11 bases in between. CDR3 protein: CASSYSIGGHYGYTF. The CDR3 DNA sequence: TGTGCCAGCAGTTACTCTATCGGCGGTCACTATGGCTACACCTTC.

The rearrangement joins TRBV10-3 to TRBJ2-7, with 8 positions matching TRBD1. The CDR3 extends over 12 amino acids. Unmatched junction bases numbered 4, after V lost 6 bases and J lost 6 bases. In germline, CDR1 is ENHRY, CDR2 SYGVKD. The CDR3 region is CAISMDRAEQYF. The CDR3 bases are TGTGCCATCAGCATGGACAGGGCCGAGCAGTACTTC.

This clone was detected only a few times. The CDR3 DNA is TGTGCCAGCAGTTTCCTAGCGCTTAGGGCCACTGAAGCTTTCTTT. Protein: CASSFLALRATEAFF. The chain has TRBV28 and TRBJ1-1, with D uncertain. Trimming stripped 3 bases from V and 4 bases from J, with 15 bases between. The germline CDR1 and CDR2 sequences are MDHEN and SYDVKM. The CDR3 length is 15 residues.